This paragraph reports one TCR beta chain. The target antigen is unknown. One end of the junction varies from germline; a read error may be responsible. The source of the sample is a study of blood T cells in healthy people across ages. Broader study findings: Long-lived donors carried more naive CD4+ cells and greater diversity than aged donors. TCR beta diversity tracked closely with naive T cell percentage.

This CDR3 has 16 residues. Germline V CDR1 and CDR2: SGHRS, YFSETQ. Using a J-beta primer mix together with a sample-barcoded 5' primer, a second PCR was run for about 6 to 12 cycles. TCRdb passed the 5' RACE reads through MiXCR, listing each CDR3 protein once. This sample has 850,000 or so distinct CDR3 sequences, with under 30% found just once. The authors drew around 11 milliliters of peripheral blood from each donor. Per individual sample, total RNA of at least 6 micrograms was extracted. This receptor was obtained from a woman of 80 years or more in good health. Sequencing was done on a sample of blood. This sequence joins TRBV5-1 and TRBJ2-1, with 9 bases fitting TRBD2. The CDR3 spells CASSYTAGGLFNGQFF. The CDR3 DNA is TGCGCCAGCAGCTATACTGCGGGGGGGCTTTTCAATGGGCAGTTCTTC.